Following are 22 T cell receptor beta chains from one sample sequenced in a study of T cell responses to AZD1222 COVID-19 vaccine. Method: immunoSEQ multiplex PCR; TCRdb's copy keeps in-frame clones and lacks some. This table has about 93,000 clones, 85% to 90% appearing once. Material: peripheral blood, obtained 28 days after the second AZD1222 dose. The receptors originated from an adult who received the AZD1222 COVID-19 vaccine.

This clone was found a few times. The genes are TRBV6-5 and TRBJ2-7; D uncertain. V lost 8 bases to trimming and J lost 1 base, with 12 bases between them. The germline V gene has CDR1 MNHEY and CDR2 SVGAGI. This CDR3 contains 13 residues. The CDR3 reads CASLRLGSYEQYF. CDR3 nucleotide sequence: TGTGCCAGCTTACGACTCGGTTCCTACGAGCAGTACTTC.

J is TRBJ2-7 and V is TRBV29-1; D remains ambiguous. The V end was cut by 4 bases, the J end by 5 bases, with 15 bases between. Germline CDR1 SQVTM, CDR2 ANQGSEA. The CDR3 length is 13 residues. Here the CDR3 reads CSVGTRARNEQYF. In nucleotides, the CDR3 is TGCAGCGTTGGGACCCGGGCCCGAAACGAGCAGTACTTC.

This chain uses TRBV5-1 with TRBJ2-7, with 7 bases identical to TRBD2. This CDR3 comprises 15 residues. J lost 0 bases, V lost 3 bases, and 6 bases had no gene match. Per the germline V gene, CDR1 is SGHRS and CDR2 is YFSETQ. CDR3 loop: CASSWDYPSSYEQYF. The CDR3, as DNA: TGCGCCAGCAGCTGGGACTATCCTAGCTCCTACGAGCAGTACTTC. Combining the CDR3 with reference TRBV5-1 and TRBJ2-7 gives the whole variable domain KAGVTQTPRYLIKTRGQQVTLSCSPISGHRSVSWYQQTPGQGLQFLFEYFSETQRNKGNFPGRFSGRQFSNSRSEMNVSTLELGDSALYLCASSWDYPSSYEQYFGPGTRLTVT.

The genes are TRBV7-9 and TRBJ2-3; D is uncertain. Per germline, CDR1 SEHNR and CDR2 FQNEAQ (reference sequence). Trimming pared 3 bases from V and 6 bases from J, leaving 7 bases between. This CDR3 has 12 amino acids. The CDR3, as DNA: TGTGCCAGCAGCTTCATTGGGGATACGCAGTATTTT. Amino acids: CASSFIGDTQYF.

The chain couples TRBV18 to TRBJ1-5, with 7 nucleotides matching TRBD1. The CDR3 runs to 13 residues. Trimming cost V 6 bases and J 7 bases; bases outside gene matches: 6. Germline V gene data show CDR1 as KGHSH and CDR2 as LQKENI. This CDR3 reads CASSAGTEQPQHF. CDR3 bases: TGTGCCAGCTCGGCCGGGACAGAGCAGCCCCAGCATTTT.

The gene calls are TRBV6-5 and TRBJ2-7; TRBD1 aligns across 7 bases. Trimming removed 5 bases from V and 2 bases from J; junction bases left unmatched: 6. This CDR3 has 14 residues. Germline values: CDR1 MNHEY, CDR2 SVGAGI. The CDR3: CASSPGQEPYEQYF. As DNA, the CDR3 is TGTGCCAGCAGTCCAGGACAGGAGCCCTACGAGCAGTACTTC.

The chain carries TRBV4-1 and TRBJ2-7; 8 bases are shared with TRBD1. Germline V gene lookup returns CDR1 MGHRA and CDR2 YSYEKL. The V segment lost 4 bases and the J segment 5 bases; nucleotides outside the gene matches: 16. The length of the CDR3 is 17 residues. Here the CDR3 DNA reads TGCGCCAGCAGCCTGACCTCCCTGGACAGGGTACCTAACGAGCAGTACTTC. It codes for CASSLTSLDRVPNEQYF.

This CDR3 is CASKRQGIFPEAFF. CDR3 in DNA: TGTGCCAGCAAAAGACAGGGAATTTTCCCTGAAGCTTTCTTT. The chain carries TRBV6-5 and TRBJ1-1; 7 bases fit TRBD1. The CDR3 runs 14 residues. Trimming cost V 7 bases and J 6 bases; bases outside gene matches: 11. CDR1 MNHEY and CDR2 SVGAGI come from the germline V gene.

The chain carries TRBV5-1 and TRBJ1-2; 8 nucleotides agree with TRBD1. The V segment lost 4 bases and the J segment 4 bases; nucleotides outside the gene matches: 6. Germline loops: CDR1 SGHRS, CDR2 YFSETQ. CDR3 size: 14 residues. CDR3: CASSRDRGGYGYTF. The CDR3 region has the DNA TGCGCCAGCAGCCGCGACAGGGGAGGCTATGGCTACACCTTC. Full variable domain (missing parts from reference TRBV5-1 and TRBJ1-2): KAGVTQTPRYLIKTRGQQVTLSCSPISGHRSVSWYQQTPGQGLQFLFEYFSETQRNKGNFPGRFSGRQFSNSRSEMNVSTLELGDSALYLCASSRDRGGYGYTFGSGTRLTVV.

The rearrangement links TRBV15 to TRBJ1-5; D remains ambiguous. The CDR3 runs to 16 residues. The germline V and J ends were trimmed by 5 bases and 1 base, with 15 bases remaining between them. Germline V gene sequence: CDR1 LNHNV, CDR2 YYDKDF (reference sequence). CDR3 bases: TGTGCCACCAGCTTCTCTCCCCCGGGGAGCAATCAGCCCCAGCATTTT. Translation: CATSFSPPGSNQPQHF.

The rearrangement joins TRBV6-2 or TRBV6-3 to TRBJ1-5; the D is unclear. The germline gives CDR1 MNHEY, CDR2 SVGEGT. Between the trimmed V and J ends, which lost 4 bases and 4 bases, there was a span of 11 bases. The CDR3 runs 14 residues. CDR3 amino acids: CASSSTVPNQPQHF. DNA of the CDR3: TGTGCCAGCAGTTCCACGGTACCTAATCAGCCCCAGCATTTT.

V usage is TRBV6-5 and J usage is TRBJ2-1; the D gene could be TRBD1 or TRBD2 (5 bases each). CDR1 and CDR2 from the germline V gene are MNHEY and SVGAGI. This CDR3 has 15 residues. V was shortened by 4 bases and J by 5 bases, with 15 bases between the two germline ends. In DNA form, the CDR3 reads TGTGCCAGCAGTTCCCGGACGTGGGGGAACAATGAGCAGTTCTTC. Its translation: CASSSRTWGNNEQFF.

The genes are TRBV7-2 and TRBJ1-4; D gene uncertain. Trimming took 4 bases from V and 0 from J, leaving 6 bases between them. Germline V CDR1 and CDR2: SGHTA, FQGNSA. The CDR3 length is 14 residues. Here the CDR3 reads CASSSIATNEKLFF. The CDR3 nucleotides are TGTGCCAGCAGCTCAATTGCAACTAATGAAAAACTGTTTTTT.

V usage is TRBV2 and J usage is TRBJ2-7; no firm D call. V dropped 6 bases and J dropped 3 bases, with 18 bases sitting between them. This CDR3 region has 15 residues. CDR1 is SNHLY and CDR2 is FYNNEI in the germline V gene. CDR3 DNA sequence: TGTGCCAGCAGCCTTGAGACGGCTTCCCTCTACGAGCAGTACTTC. Protein product: CASSLETASLYEQYF.

V and J are TRBV10-3 and TRBJ1-1, with no clear D. CDR1 ENHRY and CDR2 SYGVKD come from the germline V gene. The V end was cut by 6 bases, the J end by 1 base, with 9 bases between. The CDR3 consists of 13 residues. The CDR3 reads CAIRITENTEAFF. CDR3 bases: TGTGCCATCAGAATTACAGAGAACACTGAAGCTTTCTTT.

As to this clone: Additional DNA sequences in this sample encode the identical CDR3. The chain uses TRBV5-1 and TRBJ1-2, with no clear D. The CDR3 is 14 amino acids. With 0 bases removed from V and 0 bases from J, the gap between germline ends came to 6 bases. The germline V gene encodes CDR1 SGHRS and CDR2 YFSETQ. The CDR3 DNA is TGCGCCAGCAGCTTGGAGAGCCCTAACTATGGCTACACCTTC. It specifies CASSLESPNYGYTF.

J is TRBJ1-3 and V is TRBV5-1, with D possibly TRBD1 on 5 matching bases. V lost 4 bases and J lost 1, with 15 bases in between. The CDR3 sequence is 16 residues long. From germline, CDR1 is SGHRS and CDR2 YFSETQ. As DNA, the CDR3 is TGCGCCAGCAGCCCAGCGACAGCCGAATCTGGAAACACCATATATTTT. It yields the protein CASSPATAESGNTIYF.

The genes are TRBV5-1 and TRBJ1-1, with TRBD1 as a possible D gene (5 bases). Germline V gives CDR1 SGHRS, CDR2 YFSETQ. The V and J ends lost 4 bases and 1 base respectively, with 17 bases between them. The CDR3 totals 16 residues. Here the CDR3 reads CASSPEGTYSNTEAFF. In DNA form, the CDR3 reads TGCGCCAGCAGCCCGGAAGGGACCTACTCGAACACTGAAGCTTTCTTT.

The chain couples TRBV3-1 (or the pseudogene TRBV3-2) to TRBJ2-3; D may be TRBD1 (6 bases). Germline assignment: CDR1 LGHDT and CDR2 YNNKEL (reference sequence). The CDR3 is 17 amino acids. The V gene lost 0 bases and the J gene lost 7 bases, with 20 bases spanning the gap. The CDR3 here is CASSQDPWERGTYTQYF. For the CDR3, the DNA is TGTGCCAGCAGCCAAGATCCGTGGGAGAGGGGGACATATACGCAGTATTTT.

This clone showed up just a few times. V and J are TRBV6-1 and TRBJ2-1, with TRBD1 matching over 10 bases. V gave up 3 bases and J gave up 4 bases; unmatched junction bases: 3. The CDR3 is made up of 15 amino acids. CDR1 is MNHNS, CDR2 SASEGT, per germline. The CDR3: CASSEGTGEYNEQFF. Here the CDR3 DNA reads TGTGCCAGCAGTGAGGGGACAGGGGAGTACAATGAGCAGTTCTTC.

The V call is TRBV18, the J call TRBJ1-1, with D unresolved. The CDR3 loop spans 14 amino acids. V gave up 3 bases and J gave up 1 base, with 9 bases separating them. Germline V gene lookup returns CDR1 KGHSH and CDR2 LQKENI. The CDR3 region is CASSPRQWNTEAFF. CDR3 coding DNA: TGTGCCAGCTCACCCCGTCAATGGAACACTGAAGCTTTCTTT. The whole variable domain, remainder taken from reference TRBV18 and TRBJ1-1, is NAGVMQNPRHLVRRRGQEARLRCSPMKGHSHVYWYRQLPEEGLKFMVYLQKENIIDESGMPKERFSAEFPKEGPSILRIQQVVRGDSAAYFCASSPRQWNTEAFFGQGTRLTVV.

Note on this clone: The CDR3 does not end in the conserved phenylalanine or tryptophan, so this is likely a read error. Because the CDR3's place on the DNA is in doubt, the DNA is left out and the CDR3 is given as listed by TCRdb. The chain combines TRBV3-1 (or the pseudogene TRBV3-2) with TRBJ1-5. Germline-derived CDR1 and CDR2 are LGHDT and YNNKEL (reference sequence). The CDR3 sequence runs 13 residues, both termini included. CDR3 region: CASSQWVGRDGPL.